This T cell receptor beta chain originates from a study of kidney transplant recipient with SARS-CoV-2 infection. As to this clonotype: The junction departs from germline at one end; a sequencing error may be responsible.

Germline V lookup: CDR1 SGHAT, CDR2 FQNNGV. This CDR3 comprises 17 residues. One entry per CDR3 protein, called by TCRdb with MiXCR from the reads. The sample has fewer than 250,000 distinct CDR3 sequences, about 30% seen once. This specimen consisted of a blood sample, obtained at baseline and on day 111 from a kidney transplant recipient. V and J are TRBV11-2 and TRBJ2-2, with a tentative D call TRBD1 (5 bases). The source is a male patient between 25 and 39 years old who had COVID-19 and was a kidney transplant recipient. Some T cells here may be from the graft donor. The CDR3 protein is CVSSLVTTASNTGELFF. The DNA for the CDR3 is TGTGTCAGCAGCTTAGTTACGACAGCATCGAACACCGGGGAGCTGTTTTTT.